This T cell receptor (beta chain) is from a study of blood T cell repertoires in COVID-19. The wider study: Whether acute or convalescent, the COVID-19 samples came from the United States, Italy and Spain. Sources were T cells, B-cell-depleted T cells, or PBMCs; the material itself was cDNA or gDNA.

Per germline, CDR1 SGHRS and CDR2 YFSETQ. The junction had 2 bases not matched to a gene; V was cut back by 1 base and J by 3 bases. This CDR3 contains 14 residues. Source study methods: Amplification from reference gene primers served as the basis for estimated nucleated cell counts. Assay: immunoSEQ multiplex PCR; the TCRdb copy retains only in-frame clones and omits some. The V and J calls and the clone size are those of that table, but D and trimming were determined from the DNA. The sample carries about 84,000 clones, nearly 95% recorded once. Sequencing was performed on peripheral blood. The chain links TRBV5-1 to TRBJ1-1, with 8 bases lining up with TRBD1. This sequence was found in a human donor with active COVID-19. The donor label of this sample is uncertain. CDR3 in DNA: TGCGCCAGCAGCTTGCAGGGGGCGCACACTGAAGCTTTCTTT. It specifies CASSLQGAHTEAFF.